This T cell receptor beta chain was obtained from a study of blood T cells in healthy people across ages. General study points: Researchers said unsorted PBMCs prevented a conclusive naive versus antigen-experienced comparison.

This CDR3 contains 15 residues. A sample-barcoded 5' primer and a J-beta primer mix were used in a second PCR of roughly 7 to 12 cycles. A single record per CDR3 protein comes from TCRdb applying MiXCR to the 5' RACE reads. This table holds fewer than 1,200,000 distinct CDR3 sequences, around 25% found once. In its sample, this clonotype was seen many times. Its antigen remains unknown. Another study also made use of these data, one on T cells of mothers and their children. That report notes: Every mother supplied over 10 million TCR beta CDR3 reads and every child about 3 million.

V gene TRBV21-1 combines with J gene TRBJ2-5; TRBD1, the table's D call, was not compared with the DNA. TRBV21-1 is marked as a pseudogene. The TCR sequence derives from a girl aged 2 to 10 in good health. Sequenced material: blood. CDR3 nucleotide sequence: TGTGCCAGCAGCTGCGACTCTGGGACACGTGAGACCCAGTACTTC. Translation: CASSCDSGTRETQYF.